Sequencing of this T cell receptor beta chain was carried out in a study of tumor T cells in aggressive B-cell lymphoma. The data were produced by immunoSEQ multiplex PCR, yet TCRdb's version contains in-frame clones alone and is incomplete. This table holds 7,000 to 9,500 clones, 70% to 90% found once. Trimming took 3 bases from V and 6 from J, leaving 21 bases between them. The CDR3 is 16 residues long. Germline V CDR1 and CDR2: MRHNA, SNTAGT. The sequencing input was tumor tissue. The source is an adult with diffuse large B cell lymphoma. The V call is TRBV6-4, the J call TRBJ2-7; possibly TRBD1 for D (7 bases). The DNA for the CDR3 is TGTGCCAGCAGTGATTCCCGACAGGGAGGAGGTTCCGAGCAGTACTTC. Translated: CASSDSRQGGGSEQYF.